Sequencing of this T cell receptor (beta chain) was carried out in a study of beta chain features in type 1 diabetes. Study-wide findings and caveats: The study found moderately but significantly shorter TCRB CDR3s in all four CD4+ subsets of Type 1 diabetes patients. Researchers cautioned that cDNA sequencing could over-represent cells with high TCR expression. The question left open here concerned HLA type influencing TCRB rearrangement.

This clone was seen a handful of times. Its antigen is as yet unknown. V gave up 0 bases and J gave up 7 bases; unmatched junction bases: 7. In germline, CDR1 is SGHRS, CDR2 YFSETQ. The CDR3 totals 15 residues. cDNA synthesis used the whole RNA isolate, giving expressed TCRB sequences. Generated by immunoSEQ multiplex PCR, the TCRdb table keeps only in-frame clones and is missing some. The table has 160,000 or so clones, 8% to 9.5% seen once. This receptor was identified in a woman aged 18 to 35 with type 1 diabetes. The sequenced material came from central memory CD4+ T cells from blood. The rearrangement links TRBV5-1 to TRBJ2-7; 10 positions match TRBD1. The CDR3: CASSLGDRGYGEQYF. DNA of the CDR3: TGCGCCAGCAGCTTGGGGGACAGGGGATATGGAGAGCAGTACTTC.